The 11 T cell receptor beta chains reported below all come from one sample, sequenced in a study of human T cells and chemical hapten exposure. Each CDR3 protein is one row after TCRdb ran MiXCR on the RACE reads. The table has around 110,000 distinct CDR3 sequences, around 10% seen once. Indicated time point: patch test 1, 2 weeks after DPC sensitization. Treatment here: therapeutic diphenylcyclopropenone sensitization with weekly scalp DPC. The material was whole blood, obtained in connection with sensitization to the hapten diphenylcyclopropenone (DPC). The origin of the receptors is a woman between 45 and 65 years old with alopecia areata. Some clones in this sample may be carry-over from other donors' samples.

This clonotype appeared many times. The rearrangement joins TRBV6-2 or TRBV6-3 to TRBJ2-7; D not resolved. The CDR3 sequence is 12 residues long. V lost 2 bases, J lost 4 bases, and 6 bases lay in between. Germline CDR1 reads MNHEY; CDR2 reads SVGEGT. This chain's CDR3 is CASSYTPYEQYF. CDR3 nucleotide sequence: TGTGCCAGCAGTTACACACCGTACGAGCAGTACTTC.

This clonotype was counted a few times. V is TRBV14 and J is TRBJ1-1, with D uncertain. Between the trimmed V and J ends, which lost 1 base and 8 bases, there was a span of 11 bases. The germline CDR1 and CDR2 sequences are SGHDN and FVKESK. This CDR3 spans 13 amino acids. DNA for the CDR3: TGTGCCAGCAGCCAAGGCGTCCATAGGGAAGCTTTCTTT. Residues: CASSQGVHREAFF.

The chain is built from TRBV6-4 and TRBJ1-6; D not resolved. This CDR3 has 14 amino acids. The V end was cut by 0 bases, the J end by 9 bases, with 9 bases between. CDR1 is MRHNA, CDR2 SNTAGT, per germline. The CDR3 spells CASSDSGSSSPLHF. Written as DNA, the CDR3 is TGTGCCAGCAGTGACTCGGGGTCTAGTTCACCCCTCCACTTT.

This clonotype showed up just a few times. J is TRBJ2-3 and V is TRBV10-3, with D tentatively TRBD2 (5 bases). This CDR3 is 14 amino acids long. V lost 0 bases and J lost 1, with 5 bases in between. Per the germline V gene, CDR1 is ENHRY and CDR2 is SYGVKD. CDR3 region: CAISESGGTDTQYF. The DNA for the CDR3 is TGTGCCATCAGTGAGTCGGGAGGCACAGATACGCAGTATTTT.

This clonotype was seen more than once but under ten times. The V call is TRBV28, the J call TRBJ1-5; D perhaps matches TRBD1 (5 bases). Trimming stripped 7 bases from V and 0 bases from J, with 10 bases between. The CDR3 covers 14 residues. The V gene's germline CDR1 is MDHEN and CDR2 SYDVKM. CDR3 bases: TGTGCCAGCACGTGGGGGTTTAGCAATCAGCCCCAGCATTTT. Translation gives CASTWGFSNQPQHF. Full variable domain (rest looked up from reference TRBV28 and TRBJ1-5): DVKVTQSSRYLVKRTGEKVFLECVQDMDHENMFWYRQDPGLGLRLIYFSYDVKMKEKGDIPEGYSVSREKKERFSLILESASTNQTSMYLCASTWGFSNQPQHFGDGTRLSIL.

The rearrangement uses TRBV7-9 and TRBJ2-3; TRBD2 matches 12 bases. The CDR3 length is 16 residues. The J segment lost 5 bases and the V segment lost 1 base, leaving 4 bases of the junction unmatched. CDR1 and CDR2 from the germline V gene are SEHNR and FQNEAQ (reference sequence). CDR3 residues: CASSLVLAGGGDTQYF. The DNA for the CDR3 is TGTGCCAGCAGCTTAGTACTAGCGGGAGGTGGAGATACGCAGTATTTT.

This clonotype turned up a few times. V usage is TRBV28 and J usage is TRBJ1-1, with no clear D. The V and J ends lost 3 bases and 8 bases respectively, with 10 bases between them. The CDR3 loop spans 12 amino acids. Germline V lookup: CDR1 MDHEN, CDR2 SYDVKM. CDR3 residues: CASSFVTLEAFF. DNA of the CDR3: TGTGCCAGCAGTTTTGTAACTTTAGAAGCTTTCTTT.

The chain recombines TRBV29-1 with TRBJ2-3; 7 bases agree with TRBD1. This CDR3 has 14 residues. Germline V CDR1 and CDR2: SQVTM, ANQGSEA. V was pared by 7 bases and J by 7 bases, with 14 bases of the junction left unmatched. CDR3 bases: TGCAGCGCTGTCCGGGACAGCTCTTATAATACGCAGTATTTT. This encodes CSAVRDSSYNTQYF.

This clonotype was detected only a few times. V and J are TRBV3-1 and TRBJ2-7; 10 bases align to TRBD1. Germline CDR1 is LGHDT and CDR2 is YNNKEL (reference sequence). There are 15 residues in the CDR3. V gave up 4 bases and J gave up 2 bases; unmatched junction bases: 5. DNA for the CDR3: TGTGCCAGCAGCCGCCGGACAGGGGGGGCCTACGAGCAGTACTTC. Encoded protein: CASSRRTGGAYEQYF.

CDR3 loop: CASTVASNEKLFF. In DNA form, the CDR3 reads TGTGCCAGCACCGTCGCCTCTAATGAAAAACTGTTTTTT. This chain uses TRBV12-3 or TRBV12-4 with TRBJ1-4; no clear D. Trimming took 7 bases from V and 3 from J, leaving 9 bases between them. The CDR3 contains 13 residues.

With regard to this clonotype: Just one base apart from a much larger clone, this may be a read error. V and J are TRBV12-3 or TRBV12-4 and TRBJ2-7; no reliable D call. The V and J ends lost 4 bases and 6 bases respectively, with 10 bases between them. This CDR3 is 12 amino acids long. The CDR3 loop reads CASSSAACEQYF. CDR3 coding DNA: TGTGCCAGCAGTTCCGCCGCCTGCGAGCAGTACTTC.